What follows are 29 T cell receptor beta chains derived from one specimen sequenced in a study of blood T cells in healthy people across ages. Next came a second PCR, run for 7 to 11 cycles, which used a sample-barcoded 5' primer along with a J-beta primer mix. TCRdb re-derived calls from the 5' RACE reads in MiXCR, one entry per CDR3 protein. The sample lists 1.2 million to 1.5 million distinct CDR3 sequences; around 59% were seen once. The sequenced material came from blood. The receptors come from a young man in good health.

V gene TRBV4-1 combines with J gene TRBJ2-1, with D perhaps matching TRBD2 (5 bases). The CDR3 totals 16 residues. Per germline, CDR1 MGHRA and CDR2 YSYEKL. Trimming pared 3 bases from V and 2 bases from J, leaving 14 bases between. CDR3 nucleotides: TGCGCCAGCAGCCAGAGTAGCCGGAGGCCCTACAATGAGCAGTTCTTC. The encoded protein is CASSQSSRRPYNEQFF.

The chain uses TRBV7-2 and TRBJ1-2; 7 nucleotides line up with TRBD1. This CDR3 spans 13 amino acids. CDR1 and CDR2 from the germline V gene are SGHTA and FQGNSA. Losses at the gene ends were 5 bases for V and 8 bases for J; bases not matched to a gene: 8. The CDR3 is CASSPQGGGGYTF. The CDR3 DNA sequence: TGTGCCAGCAGCCCCCAGGGGGGTGGAGGCTACACCTTC.

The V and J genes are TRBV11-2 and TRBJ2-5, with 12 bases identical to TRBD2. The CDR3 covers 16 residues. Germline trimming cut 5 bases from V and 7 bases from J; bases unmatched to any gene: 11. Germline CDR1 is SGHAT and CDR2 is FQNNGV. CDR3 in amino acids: CASSPEGLAGLTTQYF. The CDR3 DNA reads TGTGCCAGCAGCCCAGAGGGACTAGCGGGTTTGACGACCCAGTACTTC.

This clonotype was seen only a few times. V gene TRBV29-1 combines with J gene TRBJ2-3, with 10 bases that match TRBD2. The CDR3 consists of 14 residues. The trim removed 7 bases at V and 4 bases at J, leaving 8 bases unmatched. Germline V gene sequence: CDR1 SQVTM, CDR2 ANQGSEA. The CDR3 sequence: CSAPAGGPSDTQYF. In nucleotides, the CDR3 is TGCAGCGCACCAGCGGGGGGGCCTTCAGATACGCAGTATTTT.

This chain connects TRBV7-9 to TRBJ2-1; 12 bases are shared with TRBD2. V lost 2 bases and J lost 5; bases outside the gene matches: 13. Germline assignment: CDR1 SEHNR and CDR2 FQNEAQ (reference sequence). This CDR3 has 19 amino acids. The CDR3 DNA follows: TGTGCCAGCAGCTTACGCCGAATCCTAGCGGGAGGGAGGGACAATGAGCAGTTCTTC. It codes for CASSLRRILAGGRDNEQFF.

CDR3 in amino acids: CASSLVAVDEQYF. CDR3 in DNA: TGTGCCAGCAGCTTAGTGGCCGTAGATGAGCAGTACTTC. The rearrangement uses TRBV7-2 and TRBJ2-7; D ambiguous. Germline V gives CDR1 SGHTA, CDR2 FQGNSA. The CDR3 has 13 amino acids. V was pared by 1 base and J by 7 bases, with 11 bases between. The variable domain in full, completed from reference TRBV7-2 and TRBJ2-7, reads GAGVSQSPSNKVTEKGKDVELRCDPISGHTALYWYRQSLGQGLEFLIYFQGNSAPDKSGLPSDRFSAERTGGSVSTLTIQRTQQEDSAVYLCASSLVAVDEQYFGPGTRLTVT.

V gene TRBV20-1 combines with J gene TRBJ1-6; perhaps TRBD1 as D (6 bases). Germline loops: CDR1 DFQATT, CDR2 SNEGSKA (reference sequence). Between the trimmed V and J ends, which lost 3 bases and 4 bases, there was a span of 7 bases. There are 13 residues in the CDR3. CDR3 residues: CSARDSYNSPLHF. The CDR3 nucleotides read TGCAGTGCTAGGGACAGTTATAATTCACCCCTCCACTTT.

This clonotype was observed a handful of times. CDR3 region: CATKARQKLTDTQYF. CDR3 sequence (DNA): TGTGCCACCAAGGCGCGACAGAAACTCACAGATACGCAGTATTTT. V gene TRBV2 combines with J gene TRBJ2-3, with a possible D match to TRBD1 (5 bases). Germline V gives CDR1 SNHLY, CDR2 FYNNEI. With 10 bases removed from V and 2 bases from J, the gap between germline ends came to 19 bases. This CDR3 spans 15 amino acids.

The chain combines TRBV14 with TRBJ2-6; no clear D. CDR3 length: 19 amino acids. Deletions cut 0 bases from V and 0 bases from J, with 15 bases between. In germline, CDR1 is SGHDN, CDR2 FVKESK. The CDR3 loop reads CASSQDWVRSGSGANVLTF. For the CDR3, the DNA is TGTGCCAGCAGCCAAGATTGGGTTCGGTCCGGCTCTGGGGCCAACGTCCTGACTTTC. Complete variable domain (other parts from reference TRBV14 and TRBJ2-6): EAGVTQFPSHSVIEKGQTVTLRCDPISGHDNLYWYRRVMGKEIKFLLHFVKESKQDESGMPNNRFLAERTGGTYSTLKVQPAELEDSGVYFCASSQDWVRSGSGANVLTFGAGSRLTVL.

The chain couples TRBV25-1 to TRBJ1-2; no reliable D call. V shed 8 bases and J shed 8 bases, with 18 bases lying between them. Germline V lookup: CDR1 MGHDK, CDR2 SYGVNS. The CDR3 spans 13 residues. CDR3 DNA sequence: TGTGCCAGCCGAGGACCCCTATTACAGGGCTACACCTTC. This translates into CASRGPLLQGYTF.

The CDR3 is CASSSDGTVETQYF. The CDR3 coding sequence is TGTGCCAGCAGCTCAGACGGGACAGTGGAGACCCAGTACTTC. This chain connects TRBV7-9 to TRBJ2-5; 7 bases align to TRBD1. Germline-derived CDR1 and CDR2 are SEHNR and FQNEAQ (reference sequence). Trimming at V came to 4 bases and at J to 5 bases, leaving 7 bases not matched to a gene. CDR3 length: 14 residues.

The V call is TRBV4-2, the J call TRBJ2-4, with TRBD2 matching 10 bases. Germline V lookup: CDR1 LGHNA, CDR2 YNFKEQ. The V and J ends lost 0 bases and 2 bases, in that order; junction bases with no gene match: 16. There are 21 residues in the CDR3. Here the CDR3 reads CASSQEAFRSLAGIPKNIQYF. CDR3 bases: TGTGCCAGCAGCCAAGAGGCCTTCAGATCACTAGCGGGAATTCCCAAAAACATTCAGTACTTC.

CDR3 coding DNA: TGTGCCAGCAGTTACATCTCGGTTGGGGCCAACGTCCTGACTTTC. This sequence encodes CASSYISVGANVLTF. The chain employs TRBV6-6 and TRBJ2-6; D is undetermined. V lost 2 bases to trimming and J lost 3 bases, with 8 bases between them. The CDR3 has 15 residues. Per the germline V gene, CDR1 is MNHNY and CDR2 is SVGAGI (reference sequence).

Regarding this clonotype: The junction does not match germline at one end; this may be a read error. The DNA for the CDR3 is TGTGCCAGCAGCCCACTTAGCGGGAGTAGCGATGAGCGGTTCTTC. This codes for CASSPLSGSSDERFF. This chain links TRBV4-2 with TRBJ2-1; 9 bases line up with TRBD2. Germline CDR1 is LGHNA and CDR2 is YNFKEQ. This CDR3 contains 15 residues.

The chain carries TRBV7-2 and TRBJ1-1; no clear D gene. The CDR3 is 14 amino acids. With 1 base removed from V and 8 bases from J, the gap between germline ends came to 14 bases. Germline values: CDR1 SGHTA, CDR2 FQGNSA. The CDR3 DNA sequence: TGTGCCAGCAGCTTAGGAGGCAGAAGGAGCGAAGCTTTCTTT. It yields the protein CASSLGGRRSEAFF.

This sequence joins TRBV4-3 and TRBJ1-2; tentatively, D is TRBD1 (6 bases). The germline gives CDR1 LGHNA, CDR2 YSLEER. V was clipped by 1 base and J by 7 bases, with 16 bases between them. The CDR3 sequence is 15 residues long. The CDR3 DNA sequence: TGCGCCAGCAGCCAAGGGCTTTGGGGGGCCGGTGGCTACACCTTC. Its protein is CASSQGLWGAGGYTF.

CDR3 sequence (DNA): TGTGCCAGCAGTTTAGAGGGGACAGCCGACAATGAGCAGTTCTTC. Protein product: CASSLEGTADNEQFF. This chain connects TRBV12-3 or TRBV12-4 to TRBJ2-1; 7 bases match TRBD1. There are 15 residues in the CDR3. V was clipped by 1 base and J by 5 bases; unmatched bases: 5.

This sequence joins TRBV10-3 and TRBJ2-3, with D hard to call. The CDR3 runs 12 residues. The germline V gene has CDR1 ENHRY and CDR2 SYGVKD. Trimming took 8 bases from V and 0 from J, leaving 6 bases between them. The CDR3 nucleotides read TGTGCCATCGCTTCTAGCACAGATACGCAGTATTTT. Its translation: CAIASSTDTQYF.

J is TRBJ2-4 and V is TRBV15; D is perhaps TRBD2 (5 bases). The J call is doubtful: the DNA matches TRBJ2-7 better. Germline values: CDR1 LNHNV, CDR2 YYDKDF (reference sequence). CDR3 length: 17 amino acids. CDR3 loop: CATSSGVGAGFMDEQYF. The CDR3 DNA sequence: TGTGCCACCAGCAGTGGGGTGGGAGCCGGCTTCATGGACGAGCAGTACTTC.

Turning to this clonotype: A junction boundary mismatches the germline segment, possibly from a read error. The CDR3 DNA is TGTGCCGGCAGTTTAGGGGCGGGGGATAAGCAGTACTTC. Translating it yields CAGSLGAGDKQYF. The chain links TRBV27 to TRBJ2-5; 7 bases agree with TRBD2. Germline V CDR1 and CDR2: MNHEY, SMNVEV (reference sequence). The CDR3 consists of 13 residues.

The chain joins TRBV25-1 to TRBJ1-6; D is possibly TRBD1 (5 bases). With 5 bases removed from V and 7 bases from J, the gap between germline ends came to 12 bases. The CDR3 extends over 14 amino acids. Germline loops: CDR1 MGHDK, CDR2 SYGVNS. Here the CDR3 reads CASSSSRDNSPLHF. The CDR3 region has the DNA TGTGCCAGCAGTTCTAGCCGGGACAATTCACCCCTCCACTTT.

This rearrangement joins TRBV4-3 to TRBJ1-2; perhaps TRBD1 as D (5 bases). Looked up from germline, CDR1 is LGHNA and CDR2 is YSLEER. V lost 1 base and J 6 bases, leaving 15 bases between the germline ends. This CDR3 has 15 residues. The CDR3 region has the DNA TGCGCCAGCAGCCAAGGGATGGCGACGGGGGATGGCTACACCTTC. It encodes CASSQGMATGDGYTF.

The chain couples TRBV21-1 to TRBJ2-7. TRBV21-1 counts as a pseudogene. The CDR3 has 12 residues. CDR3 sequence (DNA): TGTGCCAGCAGCACCGGACGGCACGAGCAGTACTTC. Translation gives CASSTGRHEQYF.

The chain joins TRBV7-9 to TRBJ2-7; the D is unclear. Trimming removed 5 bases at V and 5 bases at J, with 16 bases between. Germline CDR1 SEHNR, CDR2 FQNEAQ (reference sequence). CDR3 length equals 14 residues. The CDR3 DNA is TGTGCCAGCAGCCGTACCGGGTCAAACAACGAGCAGTACTTC. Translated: CASSRTGSNNEQYF. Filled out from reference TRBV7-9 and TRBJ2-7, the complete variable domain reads DTGVSQNPRHKITKRGQNVTFRCDPISEHNRLYWYRQTLGQGPEFLTYFQNEAQLEKSRLLSDRFSAERPKGSFSTLEIQRTEQGDSAMYLCASSRTGSNNEQYFGPGTRLTVT.

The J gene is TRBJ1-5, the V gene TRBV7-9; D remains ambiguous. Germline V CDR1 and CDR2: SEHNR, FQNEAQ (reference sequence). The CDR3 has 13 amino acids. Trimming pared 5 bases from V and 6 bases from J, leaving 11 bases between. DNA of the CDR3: TGTGCCAGCAGCCCCCGCCGGGGTCAGCCCCAGCATTTT. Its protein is CASSPRRGQPQHF.

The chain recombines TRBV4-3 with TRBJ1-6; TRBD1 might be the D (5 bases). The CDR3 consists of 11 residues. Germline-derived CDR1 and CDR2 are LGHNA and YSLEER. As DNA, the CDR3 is TGCCCCAACCCCAGGGCTTCACCCCTCCACTTT. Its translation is CPNPRASPLHF.

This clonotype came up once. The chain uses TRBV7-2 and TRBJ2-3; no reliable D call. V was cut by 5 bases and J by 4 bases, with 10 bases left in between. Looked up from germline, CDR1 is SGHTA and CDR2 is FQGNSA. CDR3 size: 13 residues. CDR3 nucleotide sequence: TGTGCCAGCAGCGCCCTCCTCGCAGATACGCAGTATTTT. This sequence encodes CASSALLADTQYF.

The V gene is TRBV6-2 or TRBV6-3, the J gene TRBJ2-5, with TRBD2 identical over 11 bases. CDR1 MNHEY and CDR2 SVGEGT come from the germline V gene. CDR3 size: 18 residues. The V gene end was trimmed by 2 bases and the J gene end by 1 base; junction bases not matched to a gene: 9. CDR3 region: CASSYGLAGGFVQETQYF. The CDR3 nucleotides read TGTGCCAGCAGTTACGGGCTAGCGGGAGGTTTCGTCCAAGAGACCCAGTACTTC.

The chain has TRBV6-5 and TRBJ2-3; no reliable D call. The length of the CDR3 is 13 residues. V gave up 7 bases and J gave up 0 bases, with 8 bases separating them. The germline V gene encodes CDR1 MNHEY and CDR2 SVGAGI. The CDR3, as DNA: TGTGCCAGCAAGGCACGGAGCACAGATACGCAGTATTTT. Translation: CASKARSTDTQYF.